The 7 T cell receptor beta chains below all came from one sample that was sequenced in a study of blood T cell repertoires in COVID-19. The protocol was immunoSEQ multiplex PCR, while the TCRdb copy is restricted to in-frame clones and leaves out a portion. The sample carries 25,000 to 35,000 clones, around 93% recorded once. Sequenced material: peripheral blood. The receptors shown here come from a human donor with active COVID-19. The donor label of this sample is uncertain.

The V and J genes are TRBV27 and TRBJ2-3; 8 bases are a match to TRBD1. This CDR3 contains 16 residues. CDR1 is MNHEY and CDR2 is SMNVEV in the germline V gene (reference sequence). The V and J ends lost 4 bases and 0 bases, in that order; junction bases with no gene match: 6. CDR3 in amino acids: CASSSYRGISTDTQYF. The CDR3 nucleotides are TGTGCCAGCAGTTCGTACAGGGGGATAAGCACAGATACGCAGTATTTT.

This clone was recorded a few times. The chain combines TRBV2 with TRBJ2-7, with TRBD2 matching over 8 bases. This CDR3 contains 13 residues. V shed 8 bases, J shed 7 bases, and the junction held 10 bases outside the gene matches. Per germline, CDR1 SNHLY and CDR2 FYNNEI. The CDR3 reads CASGRGADFEQYF. The DNA of the CDR3 is TGTGCCAGCGGGCGGGGGGCAGATTTTGAGCAGTACTTC.

In its sample, this clone was seen once. The CDR3 region has the DNA TGCGCCAGCAGCCAAGAGAGAAGCGAGCAGTACTTC. This encodes CASSQERSEQYF. This rearrangement joins TRBV4-1 to TRBJ2-7; no firm D call. This CDR3 has 12 amino acids. Trimming pared 0 bases from V and 6 bases from J, leaving 6 bases between. Germline V CDR1 and CDR2: MGHRA, YSYEKL.

The chain joins TRBV6-7 to TRBJ2-7, with 9 bases fitting TRBD2. TRBV6-7 is an ORF, and what it does is uncertain. This CDR3 has 15 amino acids. Losses at the gene ends were 3 bases for V and 0 bases for J; bases not matched to a gene: 3. The CDR3 bases are TGTGCCAGCAGTTATCGCGGGGGGGTCTCCTACGAGCAGTACTTC. Translating it yields CASSYRGGVSYEQYF.

This clone appeared a single time. This chain uses TRBV12-3 or TRBV12-4 with TRBJ2-7; D might be TRBD2 (6 bases). Trimming cost V 5 bases and J 8 bases, with 13 bases left between them. CDR3 length: 12 residues. CDR3 in DNA: TGTGCCAGCAGTCCCCAGCGGGCGCAGCAGTACTTC. Translation gives CASSPQRAQQYF.

The chain has TRBV6-6 and TRBJ1-5; TRBD1 might be the D (5 bases). The germline V and J ends were trimmed by 5 bases and 6 bases, with 11 bases remaining between them. CDR3 length: 13 residues. The germline CDR1 and CDR2 sequences are MNHNY and SVGAGI (reference sequence). The CDR3 protein is CASSTQGSQPQHF. The CDR3 DNA follows: TGTGCCAGCAGTACCCAGGGTTCTCAGCCCCAGCATTTT.

The CDR3: CSARQGGRDGYTF. The CDR3 nucleotides are TGCAGCGCACGACAGGGAGGAAGGGATGGCTACACCTTC. The V and J genes are TRBV29-1 and TRBJ1-2, with 7 bases matching TRBD1. The J segment lost 6 bases and the V segment lost 7 bases, leaving 11 bases of the junction unmatched. The CDR3 runs 13 residues. Germline CDR1 is SQVTM and CDR2 is ANQGSEA.